What follows are 21 T cell receptor beta chains derived from one specimen sequenced in a study of blood T cell repertoires in COVID-19. Sequenced by immunoSEQ multiplex PCR; TCRdb stores in-frame clones only, minus some. Of approximately 490,000 clones in the sample, around 85% are singletons; the top ten hold approximately 8.3%. Sample: PBMCs or T cells enriched from blood (not recorded which). The source of these receptors is a woman in her sixties who had recovered from COVID-19.

The chain recombines TRBV14 with TRBJ2-7; no clear D gene. This CDR3 spans 13 amino acids. Germline V lookup: CDR1 SGHDN, CDR2 FVKESK. With 1 base removed from V and 3 bases from J, the gap between germline ends came to 7 bases. CDR3 in DNA: TGTGCCAGCAGCCAAGGCACCTACTACGAGCAGTACGTC. The encoded protein is CASSQGTYYEQYV.

CDR3 amino acids: CASSPDWGATEAFF. As DNA, the CDR3 is TGCGCCAGCAGCCCGGACTGGGGTGCGACTGAAGCTTTCTTT. This chain joins TRBV5-1 and TRBJ1-1; D remains unclear. Germline V gene sequence: CDR1 SGHRS, CDR2 YFSETQ. The CDR3 runs to 14 residues. The V and J ends lost 4 bases and 5 bases respectively, with 15 bases between them.

Concerning this clone itself: The same CDR3 arises from other DNA sequences in this sample as well. This sequence joins TRBV19 and TRBJ1-1; the D gene is possibly TRBD1 (6 bases). This CDR3 is 13 amino acids long. The V end was cut by 4 bases, the J end by 1 base, with 7 bases between. CDR1 and CDR2 (germline): LNHDA, SQIVND (reference sequence). CDR3 nucleotide sequence: TGTGCCAGTAGTACCAGGGGGAACACTGAAGCTTTCTTT. It codes for CASSTRGNTEAFF. Looking up the rest from reference TRBV19 and TRBJ1-1 gives the full variable domain: DGGITQSPKYLFRKEGQNVTLSCEQNLNHDAMYWYRQDPGQGLRLIYYSQIVNDFQKGDIAEGYSVSREKKESFPLTVTSAQKNPTAFYLCASSTRGNTEAFFGQGTRLTVV.

The chain recombines TRBV27 with TRBJ1-6; TRBD1 agrees at 7 bases. V shed 3 bases, J shed 7 bases, and the junction held 6 bases outside the gene matches. Germline CDR1 MNHEY, CDR2 SMNVEV (reference sequence). The CDR3 runs to 15 residues. CDR3 amino acids: CASSFWGQINSPLHF. The CDR3 nucleotides are TGTGCCAGCAGTTTTTGGGGACAGATAAATTCACCCCTCCACTTT.

The chain couples TRBV3-1 (or the pseudogene TRBV3-2) to TRBJ1-6; D uncertain. Trimming cost V 1 base and J 7 bases, with 11 bases left between them. The CDR3 extends over 15 amino acids. Germline V gene data show CDR1 as LGHDT and CDR2 as YNNKEL (reference sequence). The CDR3 bases are TGTGCCAGCAGCCAAGGAGAGGTCGGCAATTCACCCCTCCACTTT. Translation gives CASSQGEVGNSPLHF.

V usage is TRBV29-1 and J usage is TRBJ1-1, with D possibly TRBD1 on 5 matching bases. CDR3 length: 13 residues. Per germline, CDR1 SQVTM and CDR2 ANQGSEA. The V gene lost 4 bases and the J gene lost 1 base, with 10 bases spanning the gap. CDR3 sequence: CSVVGGTNTEAFF. In DNA form, the CDR3 reads TGCAGCGTTGTGGGGGGGACGAACACTGAAGCTTTCTTT.

The chain recombines TRBV4-2 with TRBJ2-2, with TRBD2 as a possible D gene (7 bases). The CDR3 length is 16 residues. Trimming stripped 3 bases from V and 6 bases from J, with 17 bases between. Looked up from germline, CDR1 is LGHNA and CDR2 is YNFKEQ. This CDR3 reads CASSHLTGRGPGELFF. CDR3 nucleotides: TGTGCCAGCAGCCACCTCACAGGGAGGGGCCCCGGGGAGCTGTTTTTT.

The chain employs TRBV19 and TRBJ1-2; 10 bases fit TRBD1. Germline assignment: CDR1 LNHDA and CDR2 SQIVND (reference sequence). V trimming: 4 bases; J trimming: 7 bases; junction bases outside the gene matches: 6. This CDR3 has 14 residues. CDR3: CASSKDRGVLGYTF. CDR3 in DNA: TGTGCCAGTAGTAAGGACAGGGGGGTTCTTGGCTACACCTTC.

This clone was observed a single time. The genes are TRBV3-1 (or the pseudogene TRBV3-2) and TRBJ2-2; 11 nucleotides match TRBD2. CDR3 size: 17 residues. V was clipped by 1 base and J by 5 bases; unmatched bases: 6. CDR1 is LGHDT, CDR2 YNNKEL, per germline (reference sequence). The CDR3 reads CASSQGTSGGATGELFF. In DNA, the CDR3 is TGTGCCAGCAGCCAAGGTACTAGCGGGGGCGCGACCGGGGAGCTGTTTTTT.

The chain has TRBV24-1 and TRBJ1-5, with D possibly matching TRBD1 (6 bases). Per germline, CDR1 KGHDR and CDR2 SFDVKD. The V gene lost 4 bases and the J gene lost 4 bases, with 13 bases spanning the gap. The CDR3 has 15 amino acids. As DNA, the CDR3 is TGTGCCACCAGTGAGGGAGGGGGTGGTAATCAGCCCCAGCATTTT. Residues: CATSEGGGGNQPQHF.

The V and J genes are TRBV5-5 and TRBJ2-2; TRBD1 might be the D (7 bases). From germline, CDR1 is SGHKS and CDR2 YYEKEE (reference sequence). Trimming took off 0 bases at V and 5 bases at J, with 11 bases between the two ends. The CDR3 contains 15 residues. CDR3 sequence (DNA): TGTGCCAGCAGCTTGGCCCCAGGGGGGACCGGGGAGCTGTTTTTT. Protein: CASSLAPGGTGELFF.

V usage is TRBV23-1 and J usage is TRBJ2-3, with 9 bases that match TRBD1. TRBV23-1 is labeled an ORF, and its function is uncertain. This CDR3 contains 16 residues. The junction had 12 bases not matched to a gene; V was cut back by 3 bases and J by 8 bases. The DNA for the CDR3 is TGCGCCAGCAGTCACTCCGGGACAGGGACGTCGGGTACGCAGTATTTT. It translates to CASSHSGTGTSGTQYF.

V usage is TRBV10-3 and J usage is TRBJ2-2; 9 bases are a match to TRBD2. The CDR3 covers 18 residues. With V trimmed by 8 bases and J by 3 bases, 16 bases remained unmatched. Germline V gives CDR1 ENHRY, CDR2 SYGVKD. CDR3 sequence reads: CAIRSRASGGSYTGELFF. The CDR3 DNA is TGTGCCATCCGGAGCAGGGCGAGCGGGGGGTCCTACACCGGGGAGCTGTTTTTT.

The table lists this clone with a count of one. The V gene is TRBV6-1, the J gene TRBJ2-7, with D possibly TRBD1 on 7 matching bases. Per the germline V gene, CDR1 is MNHNS and CDR2 is SASEGT. The V and J ends lost 3 bases and 5 bases respectively, with 14 bases between them. The CDR3 spans 14 residues. DNA for the CDR3: TGTGCCAGCAGTGATCAGGGGGGTATGGACGAGCAGTACGTC. Its protein is CASSDQGGMDEQYV.

The gene calls are TRBV4-1 and TRBJ2-1, with 13 bases lining up with TRBD2. The trim removed 0 bases at V and 2 bases at J, leaving 7 bases unmatched. CDR1 MGHRA and CDR2 YSYEKL come from the germline V gene. This CDR3 contains 19 residues. CDR3 bases: TGCGCCAGCAGCCAAGATACACTAGCGGGGGGGCAAACCTACAATGAGCAGTTCTTC. Its protein is CASSQDTLAGGQTYNEQFF.

This clone has more than one count but fewer than ten. V and J are TRBV2 and TRBJ1-3, with unresolved D. Germline CDR1 is SNHLY and CDR2 is FYNNEI. V lost 9 bases, J lost 0 bases, and 12 bases lay in between. This CDR3 has 14 residues. DNA for the CDR3: TGTGCCAGTCGGCGAGGCCCCTCTGGAAACACCATATATTTT. Its protein product is CASRRGPSGNTIYF.

This rearrangement joins TRBV29-1 to TRBJ2-3; D is perhaps TRBD2 (6 bases). The CDR3 length is 16 residues. Germline loops: CDR1 SQVTM, CDR2 ANQGSEA. V dropped 5 bases and J dropped 1 base, with 19 bases sitting between them. The CDR3: CSVSGWVAGRTDTQYF. The CDR3 nucleotides are TGCAGCGTTAGCGGATGGGTGGCGGGGCGCACAGATACGCAGTATTTT.

Of note for this clone: Other DNA sequences from this sample encode an identical CDR3 as well. The chain recombines TRBV5-1 with TRBJ1-4; 9 bases agree with TRBD1. Trimming took 2 bases from V and 6 from J; bases not matched to a gene: 2. The CDR3 runs to 14 residues. Germline values: CDR1 SGHRS, CDR2 YFSETQ. The CDR3 protein is CASSLGQGHEKLFF. For the CDR3, the DNA is TGCGCCAGCAGCTTAGGACAGGGGCATGAAAAACTGTTTTTT. Together with reference TRBV5-1 and TRBJ1-4, the CDR3 gives the full variable domain: KAGVTQTPRYLIKTRGQQVTLSCSPISGHRSVSWYQQTPGQGLQFLFEYFSETQRNKGNFPGRFSGRQFSNSRSEMNVSTLELGDSALYLCASSLGQGHEKLFFGSGTQLSVL.

The chain couples TRBV11-2 to TRBJ1-1; D is uncertain. V was trimmed by 2 bases and J by 1 base, leaving 11 bases between them. Germline-derived CDR1 and CDR2 are SGHAT and FQNNGV. The CDR3 sequence is 15 residues long. The CDR3 region is CASSLTGFSNTEAFF. The CDR3 DNA sequence: TGTGCCAGCAGCTTAACCGGTTTTTCGAACACTGAAGCTTTCTTT.

The V and J genes are TRBV7-8 and TRBJ2-7; unclear D gene. Germline CDR1 is SGHVS and CDR2 is FQNEAQ. V lost 1 base to trimming and J lost 2 bases, with 6 bases between them. This CDR3 is built from 13 residues. The CDR3 reads CASSLVSPYEQYF. CDR3 DNA: TGTGCCAGCAGCTTAGTAAGCCCCTACGAGCAGTACTTC.

This chain uses TRBV4-1 with TRBJ2-1; 9 positions match TRBD2. This CDR3 contains 15 residues. Trimming at V came to 4 bases and at J to 15 bases, leaving 16 bases not matched to a gene. Germline V gene lookup returns CDR1 MGHRA and CDR2 YSYEKL. Written as DNA, the CDR3 is TGCGCCAGCAGCCTCAGCGGGGGGCCTGCCGATAAACCGTTCTTC. It yields the protein CASSLSGGPADKPFF.